The present TCR beta chain was sequenced within a study of response to subunit inactivated influenza vaccine (dated by TCRdb to 2017 to 2018). Study-level background: Deep quantitative T cell receptor repertoire profiling was used in the study to track responses to a trivalent subunit inactivated influenza vaccine. General conclusions and limits of the study: The authors suggested that each seasonal influenza vaccination may recruit only a limited number of new T cells.

Details on this clonotype: Its antigen remains unidentified. It has no much larger one-base neighbor in the sample; base qualities were not kept.

The protocol used for the library was RT-PCR. Data came from an Illumina HiSeq 2500. In-frame beta chains were kept once TCRdb had trimmed the public reads at Q25 with fastp and called clones with MiXCR. Rows are combined by CDR3 protein, so each entry shows the most common genes and DNA. The sample table shows roughly 520,000 distinct CDR3 sequences, and roughly 25% are seen once. The top ten clonotypes cover approximately 1.9% of the sample. Material: CD4+ T cells sorted from PBMCs, obtained 5 days after vaccination. The receptor's source is a man aged 45-60 years who received an inactivated influenza vaccine. Donor details come from another sample of the same person, matched by shared clones.

Here the CDR3 is given as CSVGSGTSYNEQFF. The sequenced DNA: TGCAGCGTGGGCAGCGGGACCTCCTACAATGAGCAGTTCTTC. The chain is assembled from TRBV29-1 and TRBJ2-1; 7 bases in the junction line up with TRBD2. The junction shows trimming of 6 bases on V and 0 bases on J, and the gene matches do not reach 5 bases of it. The CDR3, from cysteine to phenylalanine, totals 14 residues. Only the CDR3 region is kept as DNA, spanning 42 bases read in frame from base 1. Sequences SQVTM (CDR1) and ANQGSEA (CDR2) are obtained from the germline V gene.